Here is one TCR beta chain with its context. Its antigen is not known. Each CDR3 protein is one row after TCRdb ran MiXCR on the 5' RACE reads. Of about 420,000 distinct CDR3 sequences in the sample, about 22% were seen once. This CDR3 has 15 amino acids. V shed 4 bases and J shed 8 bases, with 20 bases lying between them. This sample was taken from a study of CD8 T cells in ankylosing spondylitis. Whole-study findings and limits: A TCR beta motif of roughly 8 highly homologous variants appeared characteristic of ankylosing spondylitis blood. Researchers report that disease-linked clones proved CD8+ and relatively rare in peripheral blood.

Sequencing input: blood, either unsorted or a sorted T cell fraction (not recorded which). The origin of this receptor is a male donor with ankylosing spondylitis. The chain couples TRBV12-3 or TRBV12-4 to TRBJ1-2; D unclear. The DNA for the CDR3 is TGTGCCAGCAGTTCCCATTCCCTCCCTCGAGGGGGCTACACCTTC. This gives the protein CASSSHSLPRGGYTF.